The clone carrying this T cell receptor (beta chain) was detected once. The antigen is unknown. Profiled with immunoSEQ multiplex PCR; TCRdb holds only in-frame clones, not every one. The data show about 140,000 clones, roughly 84% seen once. The sample is drawn from a study of T cell responses to AZD1222 COVID-19 vaccine. Study-wide context: Second-dose schedules of about 4 or about 12 weeks were combined.

Study observations and caveats: Clonal diversity was possibly underestimated, and white British individuals and females predominated among donors. Researchers report vaccine-associated CD4 TCRs spanning spike, with dominance at 160-218 and 743-854.

The sequencing here drew on peripheral blood, taken on day 0 of AZD1222 vaccination. This TCR was recovered from an adult in good health.

The CDR3 DNA is TGTGCCAGCAAATCCGCCCGGGACAGGGTCTACGAGCAGTACTTC. Protein product: CASKSARDRVYEQYF. This sequence joins TRBV27 and TRBJ2-7, with 9 bases fitting TRBD1. J was trimmed by 3 bases and V by 7 bases; bases with no gene match: 10. Germline CDR1 and CDR2: MNHEY and SMNVEV (reference sequence). This CDR3 is built from 15 residues.